This T cell receptor beta chain was observed in a study of beta chain features in type 1 diabetes. Background on the study: Cells sorted and examined across all samples totaled approximately 110 million. Regarding the study as a whole: The naive, central memory and Treg TCRB repertoires of patients appeared to be more similar to one another than those of healthy donors. Junctions at VDJ sites from type 1 diabetes patients had fewer insertions and more deletions. All four CD4+ subsets of Type 1 diabetes patients contained TCRB CDR3s that were moderately but significantly shorter.

The investigators reverse transcribed all of the isolated RNA, so they sequenced expressed TCRB transcripts. Libraries were prepared by immunoSEQ multiplex PCR; TCRdb keeps only in-frame clonotypes and omits some of them. The table records about 740,000 clones, roughly an eighth of them present only once. CD4+ naive, central memory, regulatory and stem cell-like memory cells were sorted via CD45RO/CCR7/CD25/CD127/CD95/CD27. This CDR3 is 16 amino acids long. Per the germline V gene, CDR1 is SQVTM and CDR2 is ANQGSEA. V was shortened by 3 bases and J by 5 bases, with 17 bases between the two germline ends. In this sample, this clone turned up a few times. Its antigen is not identified.

This sequence joins TRBV29-1 and TRBJ1-6; D not certain. This sequence was found in a man aged 18 to 30 with type 1 diabetes. Sequencing input: naive CD4+ T cells from blood. CDR3: CSVEWAVEGNNSPLHF. The CDR3 bases are TGCAGCGTTGAGTGGGCGGTAGAAGGTAATAATTCACCCCTCCACTTT.